A single sample gave rise to the 19 T cell receptor beta chains below, sequenced in a study of blood T cells in healthy people across ages. Then a second PCR, running about 6 to 12 cycles, was carried out with a sample-barcoded 5' primer and a J-beta primer mix. TCRdb itself ran the 5' RACE reads through MiXCR, one entry per CDR3 protein. The top ten hold roughly 3.5% of the sample, which has about 800,000 distinct CDR3 sequences, 20% to 25% seen once. Another study also made use of these data, one on T cells of mothers and their children.

Sequenced input: blood. The receptors shown here come from a boy between 5 and 17 years old in good health.

The chain couples TRBV11-1 to TRBJ2-7, with D possibly TRBD1 on 6 matching bases. Per the germline V gene, CDR1 is SGHAT and CDR2 is FQDESV (reference sequence). This CDR3 has 14 amino acids. V was pared by 5 bases and J by 3 bases, with 14 bases between. In nucleotides, the CDR3 is TGTGCCAGCAGCCCTCAGGACAGCTACTACGAGCAGTACTTC. The encoded protein is CASSPQDSYYEQYF.

Worth noting for this clonotype: This is likely a read error, given that the CDR3 carries no conserved phenylalanine or tryptophan at its end. The chain joins TRBV20-1 to TRBJ2-4; 9 bases align to TRBD1. The V segment lost 5 bases and the J segment 4 bases; nucleotides outside the gene matches: 6. This CDR3 has 14 amino acids. Germline V gives CDR1 DFQATT, CDR2 SNEGSKA (reference sequence). The CDR3 protein is CSASAGTGKNIQYL. CDR3 nucleotide sequence: TGCAGTGCTTCAGCGGGGACAGGGAAAAACATTCAGTACCTC.

This sequence joins TRBV19 and TRBJ2-7; 8 bases fit TRBD2. The germline V gene encodes CDR1 LNHDA and CDR2 SQIVND (reference sequence). The CDR3 covers 14 residues. The ends lost 1 base at V and 6 bases at J; junction bases unmatched: 5. The CDR3 nucleotides are TGTGCCAGTAGTATAGGAACAGCGGGAGTCGAGCAGTACTTC. It codes for CASSIGTAGVEQYF. The entire variable domain, with the rest obtained from reference TRBV19 and TRBJ2-7, is as follows: DGGITQSPKYLFRKEGQNVTLSCEQNLNHDAMYWYRQDPGQGLRLIYYSQIVNDFQKGDIAEGYSVSREKKESFPLTVTSAQKNPTAFYLCASSIGTAGVEQYFGPGTRLTVT.

This clonotype was detected only a few times. The chain uses TRBV3-1 and TRBJ1-2; 9 bases are a match to TRBD1. This CDR3 is 15 amino acids long. The ends lost 2 bases at V and 6 bases at J; junction bases unmatched: 7. Germline V lookup: CDR1 LGHDT, CDR2 YNNKEL (reference sequence). CDR3 DNA: TGTGCCAGCAGCCAAAGAGTGGGGACAGGGAATGGCTACACCTTC. It encodes CASSQRVGTGNGYTF.

This clonotype was observed a few times. J is TRBJ1-5 and V is TRBV6-2 or TRBV6-3; 7 bases line up with TRBD1. Germline CDR1 reads MNHEY; CDR2 reads SVGEGT. This CDR3 is 15 amino acids long. V gave up 2 bases and J gave up 1 base; unmatched junction bases: 2. This chain's CDR3 is CASSYQGESNQPQHF. DNA of the CDR3: TGTGCCAGCAGTTACCAGGGGGAGAGCAATCAGCCCCAGCATTTT.

This clonotype was seen a handful of times. The chain has TRBV6-6 and TRBJ1-2; D perhaps matches TRBD1 (6 bases). The length of the CDR3 is 16 residues. The germline V gene has CDR1 MNHNY and CDR2 SVGAGI (reference sequence). Trimming stripped 6 bases from V and 2 bases from J, with 19 bases between. The CDR3 loop reads CASSPVPDRRNYGYTF. In DNA, the CDR3 is TGTGCCAGCAGCCCCGTCCCGGACAGACGAAACTATGGCTACACCTTC.

The V gene is TRBV5-1, the J gene TRBJ1-5; D possibly corresponds to TRBD1 (6 bases). This CDR3 has 16 residues. Germline V gives CDR1 SGHRS, CDR2 YFSETQ. The ends were cut back, 2 bases at V and 0 bases at J, with 12 bases in the middle. CDR3 coding DNA: TGCGCCAGCAGCTTACAGGGCTGGAGTAGCAATCAGCCCCAGCATTTT. This encodes CASSLQGWSSNQPQHF.

The chain employs TRBV3-1 and TRBJ2-7; tentatively, D is TRBD1 (5 bases). V was shortened by 2 bases and J by 4 bases, with 15 bases between the two germline ends. Germline assignment: CDR1 LGHDT and CDR2 YNNKEL (reference sequence). The CDR3 contains 15 residues. CDR3 nucleotides: TGTGCCAGCAGCCAACCCGGCCTCCGGACATACGAGCAGTACTTC. Protein sequence: CASSQPGLRTYEQYF.

This chain links TRBV18 with TRBJ2-5, with TRBD1 identical over 11 bases. The last part of the DNA fits TRBJ2-1 better; the J call may be wrong. This CDR3 has 19 residues. Germline CDR1 reads KGHSH; CDR2 reads LQKENI. The CDR3 DNA reads as TGTGCCAGCTCACATAGGACAGGGGGCCTGGGCGGTACCCACAATGAGCAGTTCTTC. Translating gives CASSHRTGGLGGTHNEQFF.

This clonotype was counted between two and nine times. J is TRBJ1-3 and V is TRBV2; TRBD1 might be the D (5 bases). Trimming took 7 bases from V and 0 from J, leaving 10 bases between them. Per germline, CDR1 SNHLY and CDR2 FYNNEI. The CDR3 has 14 residues. The chain's CDR3 is CASNSDSSGNTIYF. In nucleotides, the CDR3 is TGTGCCAGCAATAGCGACAGCTCTGGAAACACCATATATTTT.

This clonotype was recorded a few times. The chain couples TRBV20-1 to TRBJ1-1, with 12 positions matching TRBD1. CDR1 and CDR2 (germline): DFQATT, SNEGSKA (reference sequence). The CDR3 spans 17 residues. V dropped 0 bases and J dropped 5; count of bases not matched to a gene: 10. CDR3 region: CSAREFGTGGFSTEAFF. In nucleotides, the CDR3 is TGCAGTGCTAGAGAATTTGGGACAGGGGGCTTCAGTACTGAAGCTTTCTTT.

The chain recombines TRBV7-2 with TRBJ1-2, with a tentative D call TRBD1 (5 bases). V was shortened by 7 bases and J by 4 bases, with 13 bases between the two germline ends. CDR1 and CDR2 (germline): SGHTA, FQGNSA. The CDR3 length is 13 residues. The CDR3 region has the DNA TGTGCCAGCACCCTACAGGCCAGCTATGGCTACACCTTC. Its translation is CASTLQASYGYTF.

There are a few counts of this clonotype. The CDR3 region has the DNA TGCAGTGCTAGCCCCGCCGGGCAGGGCGGTGAAAAACTGTTTTTT. It yields the protein CSASPAGQGGEKLFF. The V and J genes are TRBV20-1 and TRBJ1-4; D perhaps matches TRBD1 (5 bases). The CDR3 loop spans 15 amino acids. Germline V lookup: CDR1 DFQATT, CDR2 SNEGSKA (reference sequence). V lost 3 bases and J lost 7, with 18 bases in between.

The CDR3 region is CASSLRRVGRPLLWTQYF. CDR3 in DNA: TGTGCCAGCAGTTTAAGGAGGGTAGGGAGGCCACTCCTGTGGACCCAGTACTTC. This chain connects TRBV27 to TRBJ2-1; tentatively, D is TRBD2 (6 bases). The tail of the sequence fits TRBJ2-5 better, so the J call may be wrong. The CDR3 extends over 18 amino acids. Germline assignment: CDR1 MNHEY and CDR2 SMNVEV (reference sequence).

The chain employs TRBV14 and TRBJ2-7, with 9 bases identical to TRBD2. The CDR3 is 16 residues long. With V trimmed by 1 base and J by 0 bases, 4 bases remained unmatched. Germline V gene lookup returns CDR1 SGHDN and CDR2 FVKESK. CDR3 amino acids: CASSQGSGRYSYEQYF. The CDR3, as DNA: TGTGCCAGCAGCCAAGGGAGCGGGAGGTACTCCTACGAGCAGTACTTC.

V and J are TRBV20-1 and TRBJ2-1, with 7 bases aligning to TRBD2. With the DNA end fitting TRBJ2-5 better, the J assignment may be wrong. CDR1 and CDR2 from the germline V gene are DFQATT and SNEGSKA (reference sequence). CDR3 size: 15 residues. The CDR3 spells CSANKKRGLQETQYF. CDR3 in DNA: TGCAGTGCTAATAAAAAGCGGGGACTCCAAGAGACCCAGTACTTC.

This clonotype has only a few counts. The V call is TRBV12-5, the J call TRBJ1-2; D is unclear. Germline V lookup: CDR1 LGHNT, CDR2 FRNRAP. This CDR3 has 10 residues. With 11 bases removed from V and 7 bases from J, the gap between germline ends came to 11 bases. CDR3 nucleotides: TGTGCTGGGGATGACGGTGGCTACACCTTC. This codes for CAGDDGGYTF.

This clonotype was seen a few times. CDR3: CSVQGPRIGYTF. For the CDR3, the DNA is TGCAGCGTTCAGGGGCCGAGAATAGGCTACACCTTC. V is TRBV29-1 and J is TRBJ1-2; possibly TRBD1 for D (6 bases). V lost 5 bases and J 8 bases, leaving 15 bases between the germline ends. Germline CDR1 SQVTM, CDR2 ANQGSEA. The length of the CDR3 is 12 residues.

The chain uses TRBV9 and TRBJ1-1, with 7 positions matching TRBD1. CDR3 length: 15 residues. Trimming removed 0 bases from V and 2 bases from J; junction bases left unmatched: 4. Germline V gene lookup returns CDR1 SGDLS and CDR2 YYNGEE. CDR3 residues: CASSVGRTGNTEAFF. The CDR3 bases are TGTGCCAGCAGCGTAGGAAGGACAGGAAACACTGAAGCTTTCTTT.